This entry lists 21 T cell receptor beta chains sequenced from one sample in a study of OX40 agonist ivuxolimab in advanced cancers. TCRdb keeps only in-frame clones here, not all; method: immunoSEQ multiplex PCR. The table shows more than 60,000 clones, with around 93% occurring only once. The sequencing used CD4+ or CD8+ T cells sorted from blood, collected in a trial of the OX40 agonist ivuxolimab. Receptors were obtained from an adult with an advanced solid tumor such as melanoma, head and neck, liver or kidney cancer.

V and J are TRBV25-1 and TRBJ2-5; D may be TRBD2 (7 bases). This CDR3 comprises 16 residues. The V and J ends lost 4 bases and 5 bases respectively, with 20 bases between them. In germline, CDR1 is MGHDK, CDR2 SYGVNS. In DNA, the CDR3 is TGTGCCAGCAGTGCCTGGGAAGGGGGAGGGGTGGAGACCCAGTACTTC. Its translation: CASSAWEGGGVETQYF.

A note on this clone: Compared with germline, one end of the junction differs, possibly owing to a read error. The CDR3 region has the DNA TGTGCCAGCAGCGACGGGGCTAGCGTTGGCTTC. Protein: CASSDGASVGF. The chain combines TRBV9 with TRBJ2-7, with D possibly being TRBD2 (6 bases). The CDR3 loop spans 11 amino acids. Germline CDR1 SGDLS, CDR2 YYNGEE. Full variable domain (missing parts from reference TRBV9 and TRBJ2-7): DSGVTQTPKHLITATGQRVTLRCSPRSGDLSVYWYQQSLDQGLQFLIQYYNGEERAKGNILERFSAQQFPDLHSELNLSSLELGDSALYFCASSDGASVGFGPGTRLTVT.

The chain uses TRBV11-2 and TRBJ2-7, with D perhaps TRBD1 or TRBD2 (5 bases each). The V gene's germline CDR1 is SGHAT and CDR2 FQNNGV. Trimming removed 2 bases from V and 3 bases from J, with 14 bases in between. CDR3 length equals 15 residues. The CDR3 protein is CASSLLWDEDYEQYF. DNA of the CDR3: TGTGCCAGCAGCTTACTATGGGACGAAGACTACGAGCAGTACTTC.

DNA for the CDR3: TGTGCCAGCCAGACTAGTCGCGGGGAGCTGTTTTTT. Translation: CASQTSRGELFF. The chain has TRBV7-6 and TRBJ2-2, with D possibly being TRBD2 (6 bases). The CDR3 runs 12 residues. Germline CDR1 SGHVS, CDR2 FNYEAQ. Trimming took 8 bases from V and 7 from J, leaving 11 bases between them.

The V and J genes are TRBV4-3 and TRBJ2-7, with 8 bases fitting TRBD2. There are 16 residues in the CDR3. The ends lost 1 base at V and 7 bases at J; junction bases unmatched: 12. Germline V CDR1 and CDR2: LGHNA, YSLEER. The CDR3 nucleotides are TGCGCCAGCAGCCAAGGATGGGCTAGCGGGTCGGGAGAGCAGTACTTC. Translated, it gives CASSQGWASGSGEQYF.

The chain recombines TRBV6-1 with TRBJ2-7, with D maybe TRBD1 (6 bases). The CDR3 loop spans 13 amino acids. The V gene lost 3 bases and the J gene lost 2 bases, with 8 bases spanning the gap. The germline V gene has CDR1 MNHNS and CDR2 SASEGT. The CDR3 loop is CASSDTGTYEQYF. The CDR3 DNA reads TGTGCCAGCAGTGATACAGGGACCTACGAGCAGTACTTC.

The V call is TRBV6-5, the J call TRBJ2-2; D is undetermined. CDR1 is MNHEY, CDR2 SVGAGI, per germline. The CDR3 has 13 residues. V shed 8 bases and J shed 5 bases, with 12 bases lying between them. CDR3 DNA sequence: TGTGCCAGCGTGGGTGTCCTAACCGGGGAGCTGTTTTTT. Its protein is CASVGVLTGELFF.

This clone appeared once. The chain combines TRBV6-6 with TRBJ1-4; 7 bases align to TRBD1. CDR1 is MNHNY, CDR2 SVGAGI, per germline (reference sequence). The CDR3 sequence is 16 residues long. V dropped 5 bases and J dropped 7; count of bases not matched to a gene: 13. The CDR3 DNA reads as TGTGCCAGCAGTATAACCGCAGGGGGGAGGGGTGAAAAACTGTTTTTT. Translated: CASSITAGGRGEKLFF.

The rearrangement links TRBV5-4 to TRBJ2-7; 8 positions agree with TRBD1. The length of the CDR3 is 15 residues. The ends lost 0 bases at V and 5 bases at J; junction bases unmatched: 7. Germline V gene lookup returns CDR1 SGHNT and CDR2 YYREEE (reference sequence). The CDR3 protein is CASSLVWTGSHEQYF. CDR3 nucleotides: TGTGCCAGCAGCTTGGTTTGGACAGGGTCCCACGAGCAGTACTTC.

This chain uses TRBV19 with TRBJ2-7; D remains ambiguous. The V gene's germline CDR1 is LNHDA and CDR2 SQIVND (reference sequence). Trimming left V 9 bases short and J 2 bases short, with 17 bases between. The CDR3 runs 14 residues. This CDR3 reads CASPQMGFTYEQYF. CDR3 coding DNA: TGTGCCAGCCCCCAGATGGGGTTTACCTACGAGCAGTACTTC.

The chain is built from TRBV30 and TRBJ1-5; D uncertain. The germline V gene has CDR1 GTSNPN and CDR2 SVGIG (reference sequence). Trimming shortened V by 2 bases and J by 2 bases, and 7 bases separated the two germline ends. The CDR3 runs 13 residues. The CDR3, as DNA: TGTGCCTGGAGTAACGGGGGCAATCAGCCCCAGCATTTT. It yields the protein CAWSNGGNQPQHF.

The CDR3, as DNA: TGTGCCATCACACCCACAGACAGCACAGATACGCAGTATTTT. It codes for CAITPTDSTDTQYF. The V gene is TRBV10-3, the J gene TRBJ2-3; D unresolved. Germline assignment: CDR1 ENHRY and CDR2 SYGVKD. Trimming took off 7 bases at V and 0 bases at J, with 11 bases between the two ends. The CDR3 runs to 14 residues.

V and J are TRBV7-8 and TRBJ2-2; no firm D call. V gave up 3 bases and J gave up 7 bases, with 9 bases separating them. This CDR3 has 13 residues. Germline CDR1 and CDR2: SGHVS and FQNEAQ. The CDR3: CASSLDYGGELFF. The CDR3 DNA reads TGTGCCAGCAGCTTGGATTATGGCGGGGAGCTGTTTTTT.

The genes are TRBV2 and TRBJ1-4, with 9 bases matching TRBD1. The CDR3 runs to 21 residues. From germline, CDR1 is SNHLY and CDR2 FYNNEI. The ends lost 3 bases at V and 6 bases at J; junction bases unmatched: 23. Written as DNA, the CDR3 is TGTGCCAGCAGTGATGGAGGATTGGTCGGGACAGGGAAGGTTGGTGATGAAAAACTGTTTTTT. Its protein is CASSDGGLVGTGKVGDEKLFF.

The V and J genes are TRBV14 and TRBJ2-2; D call uncertain. Trimming took off 5 bases at V and 9 bases at J, with 10 bases between the two ends. From germline, CDR1 is SGHDN and CDR2 FVKESK. The CDR3 covers 12 residues. The CDR3 DNA sequence: TGTGCCAGCAGCTCACACCGAAGGGAGCTGTTTTTT. Protein product: CASSSHRRELFF.

The genes are TRBV5-1 and TRBJ2-4; 9 bases fit TRBD2. This CDR3 is built from 18 residues. Germline V gene lookup returns CDR1 SGHRS and CDR2 YFSETQ. J gave up 3 bases and V 4 bases, and 14 bases lay outside the gene matches. The CDR3 spells CASSATSGRPVGKNIQYF. Written as DNA, the CDR3 is TGCGCCAGCAGCGCAACTAGCGGGCGGCCGGTTGGCAAAAACATTCAGTACTTC. Looking up the rest from reference TRBV5-1 and TRBJ2-4 gives the full variable domain: KAGVTQTPRYLIKTRGQQVTLSCSPISGHRSVSWYQQTPGQGLQFLFEYFSETQRNKGNFPGRFSGRQFSNSRSEMNVSTLELGDSALYLCASSATSGRPVGKNIQYFGAGTRLSVL.

The chain couples TRBV7-2 to TRBJ1-1; the D gene is possibly TRBD1 (5 bases). V lost 2 bases to trimming and J lost 0 bases, with 13 bases between them. Germline V gene sequence: CDR1 SGHTA, CDR2 FQGNSA. This CDR3 contains 16 residues. Here the CDR3 reads CASSLIPGGMNTEAFF. CDR3 nucleotide sequence: TGTGCCAGCAGCTTAATCCCTGGGGGAATGAACACTGAAGCTTTCTTT.

V usage is TRBV14 and J usage is TRBJ2-3; 8 bases map to TRBD1. CDR1 is SGHDN, CDR2 FVKESK, per germline. After removal of 1 base from V and 6 bases from J, the junction contained 3 bases not matched to a gene. There are 14 residues in the CDR3. The CDR3 DNA is TGTGCCAGCAGCCAAGGGACAGGGTGGGATACGCAGTATTTT. It codes for CASSQGTGWDTQYF.

V and J are TRBV4-3 and TRBJ2-3; weak D call: TRBD1 (6 bases). Germline values: CDR1 LGHNA, CDR2 YSLEER. The CDR3 is 16 amino acids. Trimming took off 0 bases at V and 5 bases at J, with 15 bases between the two ends. CDR3 region: CASSQDVAGVGDTQYF. Written as DNA, the CDR3 is TGCGCCAGCAGCCAAGATGTGGCAGGGGTGGGAGATACGCAGTATTTT.

The J gene is TRBJ2-3, the V gene TRBV18, with 8 bases matching TRBD1. This CDR3 is built from 15 residues. The junction had 6 bases not matched to a gene; V was cut back by 6 bases and J by 1 base. Germline lookup yields CDR1 KGHSH and CDR2 LQKENI. The CDR3 loop reads CASSPDREGTDTQYF. CDR3 nucleotides: TGTGCCAGCTCCCCGGACAGGGAAGGCACAGATACGCAGTATTTT.

This chain links TRBV9 with TRBJ2-1; 8 nucleotides line up with TRBD2. The trim removed 3 bases at V and 7 bases at J, leaving 12 bases unmatched. The germline V gene has CDR1 SGDLS and CDR2 YYNGEE. The CDR3 runs 16 residues. The chain's CDR3 is CASSEGTGGLRNEQFF. The CDR3 coding sequence is TGTGCCAGCAGCGAGGGAACGGGAGGGCTCAGGAATGAGCAGTTCTTC.